This T cell receptor beta chain was identified in a study of T cell responses to AZD1222 COVID-19 vaccine. Overall study findings and caveats: Repertoire samples came only from after the peak T cell response. A mostly white British donor set with more females was recruited, and clonal diversity was possibly underestimated.

Generated by immunoSEQ multiplex PCR, the TCRdb table keeps only in-frame clones and is missing some. Among about 150,000 clones listed, around 89% were seen once. Germline loops: CDR1 SGHNT, CDR2 YENEEA. The CDR3 sequence is 18 residues long. V was pared by 0 bases and J by 7 bases, with 21 bases between. As to this clone: The antigen is undetermined.

The rearrangement uses TRBV11-3 and TRBJ1-4; no firm D call. This TCR came from an adult in good health. The sequenced sample was peripheral blood, obtained on day 0 of AZD1222 vaccination. CDR3 amino acids: CASSLDLPLEDGLEKLFF. CDR3 DNA sequence: TGTGCCAGCAGCTTAGATCTACCCCTCGAGGACGGACTTGAAAAACTGTTTTTT.